The 22 T cell receptor beta chains presented below share a single source sample, sequenced in a study of T cell repertoires in cytomegalovirus infection. No antigens are known for them. Via MiXCR, TCRdb re-called the reads, giving one row per CDR3 protein. The sample comprises about 770,000 distinct CDR3 sequences, roughly 29% of which are singletons, and under 15% rests with the top ten. The sequencing here drew on cultured CD8+ T cells from PBMCs, taken from culture after CMV antigen stimulation. These receptors originate from a human donor in good health (CMV status not recorded). Some clones in this sample may be carry-over from other donors' samples.

The rearrangement joins TRBV27 to TRBJ2-2; 13 positions match TRBD2. The CDR3 is made up of 16 amino acids. The germline V gene encodes CDR1 MNHEY and CDR2 SMNVEV (reference sequence). J was trimmed by 6 bases and V by 2 bases; bases with no gene match: 3. The CDR3 nucleotides are TGTGCCAGCAGTTTACCCGGACTAGCGGGGGCCGGGGAGCTGTTTTTT. Translating it yields CASSLPGLAGAGELFF.

This rearrangement joins TRBV24-1 to TRBJ2-2, with 7 positions matching TRBD1. The CDR3 spans 15 residues. Per germline, CDR1 KGHDR and CDR2 SFDVKD. V was pared by 10 bases and J by 0 bases, with 7 bases of the junction left unmatched. CDR3 sequence: CATRGQTPNTGELFF. The CDR3 DNA reads TGTGCCACACGGGGACAGACCCCGAACACCGGGGAGCTGTTTTTT.

The sample holds a few counts of this clonotype. V and J are TRBV14 and TRBJ2-5, with D possibly TRBD2 on 7 matching bases. Germline V gene lookup returns CDR1 SGHDN and CDR2 FVKESK. CDR3 size: 15 residues. Between the trimmed V and J ends, which lost 4 bases and 4 bases, there was a span of 16 bases. The chain's CDR3 is CASSLLRGGVETQYF. In DNA, the CDR3 is TGTGCCAGCAGCCTATTAAGGGGGGGCGTAGAGACCCAGTACTTC.

This sequence joins TRBV14 and TRBJ2-1; 7 nucleotides align to TRBD1. CDR3 length: 13 amino acids. V lost 1 base and J lost 12; bases outside the gene matches: 6. Germline lookup yields CDR1 SGHDN and CDR2 FVKESK. This CDR3 is CASSQAGGKVQFF. CDR3 DNA: TGTGCCAGCAGCCAAGCAGGGGGAAAAGTGCAGTTCTTC.

This clonotype was counted between two and nine times. This sequence joins TRBV20-1 and TRBJ2-7; D perhaps matches TRBD1 (5 bases). The germline V and J ends were trimmed by 3 bases and 3 bases, with 9 bases remaining between them. CDR1 DFQATT and CDR2 SNEGSKA come from the germline V gene (reference sequence). The CDR3 consists of 12 residues. CDR3 region: CSASMGLYEQYV. The CDR3 region has the DNA TGCAGTGCTAGTATGGGGCTCTACGAGCAGTACGTC.

V and J are TRBV19 and TRBJ1-6; maybe TRBD1 (5 bases). CDR1 LNHDA and CDR2 SQIVND come from the germline V gene (reference sequence). V lost 5 bases and J 7 bases, leaving 9 bases between the germline ends. The CDR3 length is 13 residues. The DNA for the CDR3 is TGTGCCAGTAGTGAGGGGATGAATTCACCCCTCCACTTT. Its translation: CASSEGMNSPLHF.

This clonotype was detected only a few times. The V call is TRBV6-1, the J call TRBJ1-5; a possible D gene is TRBD1 (5 bases). Germline CDR1 and CDR2: MNHNS and SASEGT. CDR3 length: 13 amino acids. V lost 3 bases, J lost 5 bases, and 8 bases lay in between. The CDR3 DNA sequence: TGTGCCAGCAGTGACAGGGTGTATCAGCCCCAGCATTTT. Amino acid sequence: CASSDRVYQPQHF.

There are a few counts of this clonotype. V and J are TRBV6-2 or TRBV6-3 and TRBJ2-7; D is unclear. CDR1 is MNHEY, CDR2 SVGEGT, per germline. The CDR3 is 17 residues long. Trimming took off 0 bases at V and 3 bases at J, with 18 bases between the two ends. The CDR3 spells CASSYSLHDSGGYEQYF. DNA of the CDR3: TGTGCCAGCAGTTACTCGCTTCACGATTCGGGCGGCTACGAGCAGTACTTC.

Many counts were recorded for this clonotype. The chain recombines TRBV7-3 with TRBJ1-1; tentatively, D is TRBD1 (6 bases). Germline CDR1 SGHTA, CDR2 FQGTGA. The CDR3 has 15 amino acids. Trimming took off 0 bases at V and 6 bases at J, with 14 bases between the two ends. The DNA of the CDR3 is TGTGCCAGCAGCTTAACGGCAGGGGAAATGGCTGAAGCTTTCTTT. It translates to CASSLTAGEMAEAFF.

The chain employs TRBV7-9 and TRBJ1-2; 8 nucleotides line up with TRBD1. V shed 5 bases, J shed 6 bases, and the junction held 5 bases outside the gene matches. This CDR3 is built from 13 residues. CDR1 is SEHNR and CDR2 is FQNEAQ in the germline V gene (reference sequence). In DNA form, the CDR3 reads TGTGCCAGCAGCAAAAGACAGGGGCATGGCTACACCTTC. Residues: CASSKRQGHGYTF.

The V call is TRBV13, the J call TRBJ2-7, with unresolved D. CDR1 and CDR2 from the germline V gene are PRHDT and FYEKMQ (reference sequence). The CDR3 sequence is 14 residues long. Trimming removed 6 bases from V and 1 base from J, with 13 bases in between. CDR3 amino acids: CASSAGPASYEQYF. The CDR3 DNA follows: TGTGCCAGCAGTGCCGGGCCCGCATCCTACGAGCAGTACTTC.

The chain joins TRBV4-3 to TRBJ2-3; 12 nucleotides align to TRBD2. CDR1 and CDR2 (germline): LGHNA, YSLEER. CDR3 length equals 18 residues. The V segment lost 0 bases and the J segment 4 bases; nucleotides outside the gene matches: 8. CDR3 coding DNA: TGCGCCAGCAGCCAAGACCCCGGCCTAGCGGGGGGGCCAGATACGCAGTATTTT. Residues: CASSQDPGLAGGPDTQYF.

The J gene is TRBJ1-5, the V gene TRBV19; D is uncertain. The CDR3 has 15 residues. CDR1 is LNHDA, CDR2 SQIVND, per germline (reference sequence). Trimming took 7 bases from V and 0 from J, leaving 13 bases between them. CDR3 protein: CASKLSQYSNQPQHF. CDR3 sequence (DNA): TGTGCCAGTAAATTGTCACAATATAGCAATCAGCCCCAGCATTTT.

The chain links TRBV12-3 or TRBV12-4 to TRBJ1-1; a weak D match, TRBD1 (5 bases). Trimming shortened V by 7 bases and J by 6 bases, and 15 bases separated the two germline ends. The CDR3 length is 13 residues. This chain's CDR3 is CASTPQGFSEAFF. Here the CDR3 DNA reads TGTGCCAGCACTCCTCAGGGTTTTTCTGAAGCTTTCTTT.

The rearrangement joins TRBV7-2 to TRBJ2-7; D not resolved. The ends were cut back, 5 bases at V and 1 base at J, with 6 bases in the middle. The CDR3 is 12 amino acids. Germline values: CDR1 SGHTA, CDR2 FQGNSA. CDR3 in amino acids: CASSPTSYEQYV. CDR3 DNA: TGTGCCAGCAGCCCCACGTCCTACGAGCAGTACGTC.

This clonotype was picked up a small number of times. CDR3: CASSLGDTLNTEAFF. The CDR3 nucleotides read TGTGCCAGCAGCCTAGGGGACACTTTGAACACTGAAGCTTTCTTT. The chain uses TRBV5-5 and TRBJ1-1, with D possibly matching TRBD1 (6 bases). This CDR3 is 15 amino acids long. Deletions cut 4 bases from V and 0 bases from J, with 13 bases between. Germline V gene data show CDR1 as SGHKS and CDR2 as YYEKEE (reference sequence).

The rearrangement uses TRBV29-1 and TRBJ2-4; D may be TRBD1 (6 bases). The germline gives CDR1 SQVTM, CDR2 ANQGSEA. V shed 4 bases and J shed 2 bases, with 12 bases lying between them. This CDR3 is 14 amino acids long. The CDR3 region is CSVAGRGTKNIQYF. The CDR3 DNA sequence: TGCAGCGTTGCTGGCAGGGGAACCAAAAACATTCAGTACTTC. Combining the CDR3 with reference TRBV29-1 and TRBJ2-4 gives the whole variable domain SAVISQKPSRDICQRGTSLTIQCQVDSQVTMMFWYRQQPGQSLTLIATANQGSEATYESGFVIDKFPISRPNLTFSTLTVSNMSPEDSSIYLCSVAGRGTKNIQYFGAGTRLSVL.

The rearrangement uses TRBV3-1 and TRBJ1-3, with a tentative D call TRBD1 (5 bases). Trimming removed 4 bases at V and 0 bases at J, with 10 bases between. The CDR3 length is 15 residues. Looked up from germline, CDR1 is LGHDT and CDR2 is YNNKEL (reference sequence). As DNA, the CDR3 is TGTGCCAGCAGCCCAGGGTACTTCTCTGGAAACACCATATATTTT. It specifies CASSPGYFSGNTIYF.

This clonotype has more than one count but fewer than ten. V gene TRBV4-2 combines with J gene TRBJ1-1, with D uncertain. Germline CDR1 is LGHNA and CDR2 is YNFKEQ. Trimming took off 1 base at V and 6 bases at J, with 9 bases between the two ends. The CDR3 is 13 amino acids. The CDR3 protein is CASSQGRVPEAFF. DNA of the CDR3: TGTGCCAGCAGCCAAGGGAGGGTCCCTGAAGCTTTCTTT.

The rearrangement joins TRBV27 to TRBJ2-7; 9 nucleotides line up with TRBD1. The V segment lost 4 bases and the J segment 4 bases; nucleotides outside the gene matches: 8. This CDR3 comprises 15 residues. The germline CDR1 and CDR2 sequences are MNHEY and SMNVEV (reference sequence). CDR3 bases: TGTGCCAGCAGTTCGTTACAGGGGGCGCATTACGAGCAGTACTTC. Protein product: CASSSLQGAHYEQYF.

The table lists this clonotype with a few counts. This chain links TRBV12-3 or TRBV12-4 with TRBJ2-7; TRBD2 matches 10 bases. V dropped 4 bases and J dropped 3; count of bases not matched to a gene: 6. The CDR3 runs 15 residues. This CDR3 is CASSSPAGGDYEQYF. Here the CDR3 DNA reads TGTGCCAGCAGTTCCCCAGCGGGGGGGGACTACGAGCAGTACTTC.

The V call is TRBV4-1, the J call TRBJ1-3; no definite D call. This CDR3 is 15 amino acids long. Per the germline V gene, CDR1 is MGHRA and CDR2 is YSYEKL. Deletions cut 6 bases from V and 0 bases from J, with 12 bases between. CDR3 amino acids: CASRPYQFSGNTIYF. In nucleotides, the CDR3 is TGCGCCAGCAGGCCCTATCAATTCTCTGGAAACACCATATATTTT.